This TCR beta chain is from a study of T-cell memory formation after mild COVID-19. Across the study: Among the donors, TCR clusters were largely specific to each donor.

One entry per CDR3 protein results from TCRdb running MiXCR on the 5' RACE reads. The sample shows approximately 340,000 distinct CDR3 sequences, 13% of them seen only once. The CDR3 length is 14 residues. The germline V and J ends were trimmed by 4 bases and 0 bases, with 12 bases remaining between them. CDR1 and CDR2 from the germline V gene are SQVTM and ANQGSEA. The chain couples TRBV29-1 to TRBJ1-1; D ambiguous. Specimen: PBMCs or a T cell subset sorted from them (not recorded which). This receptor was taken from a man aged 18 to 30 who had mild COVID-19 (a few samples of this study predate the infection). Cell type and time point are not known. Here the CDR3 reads CSVVTLRVNTEAFF. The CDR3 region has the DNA TGCAGCGTTGTAACCCTCCGGGTGAACACTGAAGCTTTCTTT. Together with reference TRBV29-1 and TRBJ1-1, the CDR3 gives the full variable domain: SAVISQKPSRDICQRGTSLTIQCQVDSQVTMMFWYRQQPGQSLTLIATANQGSEATYESGFVIDKFPISRPNLTFSTLTVSNMSPEDSSIYLCSVVTLRVNTEAFFGQGTRLTVV.